This TCR beta chain was documented in a study of regulatory T cells in long-lasting Graves disease. Turning to this clonotype: As yet, its antigen is unknown. One end of the junction is discordant with germline, which a read error may explain.

Arm-PCR of CDR3 regions and iRepertoire HTBI primers were the basis on which TCR beta libraries were built. TCRdb re-called the multiplex PCR reads with MiXCR, one entry per CDR3 protein. Altogether about 470,000 distinct CDR3 sequences are present, less than 25% being singletons, with the ten largest covering about 7.8%. Time point denoted: persistent/refractory GD, antithyroid drugs over 5 years with positive TRAb. With RNA extracted from PBMCs as input, the TCR library was made. Germline V gives CDR1 MDHEN, CDR2 SYDVKM. The CDR3 length is 16 residues. Study-level points and caveats: Persistent disease favored TRBV28, TRBJ1-2 and TRBJ2-5. No thyroid tissue was studied; the work used peripheral blood only.

The receptor's source is a female donor with Graves disease. The chain has TRBV28 and TRBJ2-1, with 11 nucleotides matching TRBD2. The sequences come from peripheral blood mononuclear cells (PBMCs), collected when the disease was refractory, from a patient treated with antithyroid drugs. This CDR3 is CPSSETLAGGYNEQFF. The CDR3 coding sequence is TGTCCCAGCAGTGAGACTTTAGCGGGAGGGTACAATGAGCAGTTCTTC.